Listed below are T cell receptor beta chains from one sample, sequenced in a study of long-term antiretroviral therapy in people with HIV. Sequenced by immunoSEQ multiplex PCR; TCRdb stores in-frame clones only, minus some. The sample contains roughly 16,000 clones, over 70% of which appear only once. The sequencing here drew on unsorted PBMCs, taken 0.3 years before starting antiretroviral therapy. These receptors were obtained from a man aged 50-60 years with HIV. Both conserved end residues are part of each CDR3. The order of the fields is clone size, V gene, D gene, J gene, CDR3 DNA, CDR3 protein. The D gene is left open where the match is weak. Clone size is stated in some rows and not others, as once, few, many or a class when expanded.

-	TRBV9	-	TRBJ1-2	TGTGCCAGCAGCGTTTCCGGGGCGGGCTATGGCTACACCTTC	CASSVSGAGYGYTF
few	TRBV19	-	TRBJ1-5	TGTGCCAGTAGTATGGGAGGGGGTCGCAATCAGCCCCAGCATTTT	CASSMGGGRNQPQHF
-	TRBV19	-	TRBJ1-2	TGTGCCAGTAGTACGAAGCAGGGACCCTATGGCTACACCTTC	CASSTKQGPYGYTF
few	TRBV2	TRBD1	TRBJ2-7	TGTGCCAGCAGATGGGACAGACCCTACGAGCAGTACTTC	CASRWDRPYEQYF
-	TRBV7-9	-	TRBJ1-5	TGTGCCAGCAGCTCAAATCACGGGGCTTGCCTATTT	CASSSNHGACLF
-	TRBV19	-	TRBJ1-3	TGTGCCAGTAGCCGCAAAGGGTTTTACTCTGGAAACACCATATATTTT	CASSRKGFYSGNTIYF
-	TRBV7-9	TRBD2	TRBJ2-1	TGTGCCAGCAGCCCCGAACCGACTAGCGGGGATGGTGAGCAGTTCTTC	CASSPEPTSGDGEQFF
-	TRBV28	-	TRBJ2-1	TGTGCCAGCAGTTTATGGGCCGTGTGGGAGCAGTTCTTC	CASSLWAVWEQFF
once	TRBV27	-	TRBJ1-1	TGTGCCAGCAGTCTCTTCGCCCTCGAGAGCACTGAAGCTTTCTTT	CASSLFALESTEAFF
once	TRBV29-1	-	TRBJ2-3	TGCAGCGTATCGGCGTTCACAGATACGCAGTATTTT	CSVSAFTDTQYF
-	TRBV7-9	-	TRBJ1-5	TGTGCCAGCAGCTTAGCGGGCCCAGCCCAGCATTTT	CASSLAGPAQHF
few	TRBV6-1	-	TRBJ2-1	TGTGCCAGCAGCGGGGGCGATTCCTACAATGAGCAGTTCTTC	CASSGGDSYNEQFF
-	TRBV11-3	-	TRBJ2-1	TGTGCCAGCAGCTTAGCAATGGTCCATGAGCAGTTCTTC	CASSLAMVHEQFF
-	TRBV7-8	-	TRBJ2-7	TGTGCCAGCAGCTTAAGTCAGGGGAGCCACGAGCAGTACTTC	CASSLSQGSHEQYF
-	TRBV19	TRBD1	TRBJ2-1	TGTGCCAGTAGTATCGCTCCAGGGGGCTCGAATGAGCAGTTCTTC	CASSIAPGGSNEQFF
-	TRBV11-3	-	TRBJ2-3	TGTGCCAGCAGCCGTTTAGCGACAGCAGATACGCAGTATTTT	CASSRLATADTQYF
-	TRBV27	-	TRBJ2-2	TGTGCCAGCAGTTTTCTGAGCTGGGGCGGGGAGCTGTTTTTT	CASSFLSWGGELFF
-	TRBV30	-	TRBJ1-6	TGTGCCTGGAGTGTGGTACAGGGAGGTTCACCCCTCCACTTT	CAWSVVQGGSPLHF
-	TRBV2	TRBD1	TRBJ2-2	TGTGCCAGCAGTGGTAGGGGGCGGATTAGCACCGGGGAGCTGTTTTTT	CASSGRGRISTGELFF
-	TRBV5-1	TRBD1	TRBJ2-7	TGCGCCAGCAGCGAGACAGGGGACACCTACGAGCAGTACTTC	CASSETGDTYEQYF
-	TRBV15	TRBD1	TRBJ2-1	TGTGCCACCAGCGGGACCCGGACAGGGTCTTTCCACAATGAGCAGTTCTTC	CATSGTRTGSFHNEQFF
-	TRBV30	TRBD2	TRBJ2-2	TGTGCCTGGAGTGTACGCGGGAGGGAGACCGGGGAGCTGTTTTTT	CAWSVRGRETGELFF
-	TRBV7-9	TRBD2	TRBJ2-6	TGTGCCAGCAGCCGGGGGGTCATCTCTGGGGCCAACGTCCTGACTTTC	CASSRGVISGANVLTF
once	TRBV7-9	-	TRBJ2-7	TGTGCCAGCGGAGGATCAGGCCAGGGAAGCTCCTACGAGCAGTACTTC	CASGGSGQGSSYEQYF
-	TRBV18	-	TRBJ1-1	TGTGCCAGCTCACCCGGGGGGGACACTGAAGCTTTCTTT	CASSPGGDTEAFF
-	TRBV7-2	-	TRBJ1-1	TGTGCCAGCAGCATAAGGACTGAAGCTTTCTTT	CASSIRTEAFF
-	TRBV7-3	-	TRBJ2-2	TGTGCCAGCAGCTTAACAGGCAGCACCGGGGAGCTGTTTTTT	CASSLTGSTGELFF
-	TRBV6-4	TRBD2	TRBJ2-1	TGTGCCAGCAGTGCCGAACCTAGCGGACCTGGCAATGAGCAGTTCTTC	CASSAEPSGPGNEQFF
-	TRBV9	TRBD1	TRBJ2-7	TGTGCCAGCAGCGTAGTAGGGCAGGGGGACGAGCAGTACTTC	CASSVVGQGDEQYF
-	TRBV7-6	-	TRBJ2-3	TGTGCCAGCAGCTTAGGTCCCGGTACTAGCACAGATACGCAGTATTTT	CASSLGPGTSTDTQYF
-	TRBV7-8	TRBD1	TRBJ2-5	TGTGCCAGCAGCCCCCGGACAGGGCTCGAAGAGACCCAGTACTTC	CASSPRTGLEETQYF
-	TRBV16	-	TRBJ2-7	TGTGCCAGCAGCCAAGTGGAGGGGGTCTCCTACGAGCAGTACTTC	CASSQVEGVSYEQYF
-	TRBV9	-	TRBJ1-1	TGTGCCAGCAGCCCCTACCCCCAGGGGAACACTGAAGCTTTCTTT	CASSPYPQGNTEAFF
-	TRBV30	TRBD1	TRBJ1-1	TGTGCCTGGAGAGCCGAAAGAATCCTGGGACAGGAGAACACTGAAGCTTTCTTT	CAWRAERILGQENTEAFF
-	TRBV4-1	-	TRBJ2-7	TGCGCCAGCAGCCAAGATTCTACAGGGCCCTACGAGCAGTACTTC	CASSQDSTGPYEQYF
-	TRBV5-5	-	TRBJ1-2	TGTGCCAGCAGCTTGGGGTATGGGGAGGGAAATAACTATGGCTACACCTTC	CASSLGYGEGNNYGYTF
-	TRBV4-3	-	TRBJ2-7	TGCGCCAGCAGCCAAGTACGGCGTGGCGAGCAGTACTTC	CASSQVRRGEQYF
-	TRBV18	-	TRBJ1-2	TGTGCCAGCTCCCCCATCCCGGACAATCCTAACTATGGCTACACCTTC	CASSPIPDNPNYGYTF
-	TRBV9	TRBD1	TRBJ2-6	TGTGCCAGCAGCGGATACAGGGGGTCTGGGGCCAACGTCCTGACTTTC	CASSGYRGSGANVLTF
-	TRBV11-2	-	TRBJ1-5	TGTGCCAGCAGCCCGACAGGAAGAAGCAATCAGCCCCAGCATTTT	CASSPTGRSNQPQHF
few	TRBV27	TRBD1	TRBJ2-7	TGTGCCAGCAGCCGGGACAGTGGCTACGAGCAGTACTTC	CASSRDSGYEQYF
once	TRBV6-1	-	TRBJ1-1	TGTGCCAGCAGTGATGCCTCACCATGGGCTGGTACTGAAGCTTTCTTT	CASSDASPWAGTEAFF
-	TRBV15	TRBD1	TRBJ1-1	TGTGCCACCAGAGGGGGGCCGACAGGGGATGAAGCTTTCTTT	CATRGGPTGDEAFF
once	TRBV5-4	-	TRBJ2-2	TGTGCCAGCAGCGCTTTTACGGCCGCGAACACCGGGGAGCTGTTTTTT	CASSAFTAANTGELFF
-	TRBV6-5	-	TRBJ1-4	TGTGCCAGCAGCCAGGCAGGGGTGACTAATGAAAAACTGTTTTTT	CASSQAGVTNEKLFF
-	TRBV19	-	TRBJ1-2	TGTGCCAGTAGGCCAACAGGAGCGGATGGCTACACCTTC	CASRPTGADGYTF
-	TRBV4-3	TRBD2	TRBJ2-3	TGCGCCAGCAGCCAAGATCGGGGAGGGGTGAGCACAGATACGCAGTATTTT	CASSQDRGGVSTDTQYF
-	TRBV6-5	-	TRBJ1-4	TGTGCCAGCAGTTACACTACAGGACCAAATGAAAAACTGTTTTTT	CASSYTTGPNEKLFF
-	TRBV6-4	TRBD1	TRBJ1-3	TGTGCCAGCAGTGTCCCCGGGACAGGGGGACGAGACACCATATATTTT	CASSVPGTGGRDTIYF
-	TRBV5-1	TRBD2	TRBJ2-5	TGCGCCAGCAGCTACGGACTAGCGGGAGCTACAGAGACCCAGTACTTC	CASSYGLAGATETQYF
-	TRBV13	-	TRBJ2-1	TGTGCCAGCAGCTTGCGTGGGCGGAACGGAAATGAGCAGTTCTTC	CASSLRGRNGNEQFF
-	TRBV5-5	-	TRBJ2-7	TGTGCCAGCTCCCGAGGGCCCGCAGGTTCTTTCTACGAGCAGTACTTC	CASSRGPAGSFYEQYF
-	TRBV5-1	TRBD1	TRBJ1-3	TGCGCCAGCAGCTTAGACAGGGTCTCTGGAAACACCATATATTTT	CASSLDRVSGNTIYF
-	TRBV7-9	-	TRBJ1-4	TGTGCCAGCAGCTTATACGAGGAACTGCATTGGAATGAAAAACTGTTTTTT	CASSLYEELHWNEKLFF
-	TRBV7-6	-	TRBJ1-3	TGTGCCAGCAGCCCGCGGACAGCTGGAAACACCATATATTTT	CASSPRTAGNTIYF
-	TRBV28	-	TRBJ2-7	TGTGCCAGCAGTGCACCCCAAAACTGGGGCTCCAACTCCTACGAGCAGTACTTC	CASSAPQNWGSNSYEQYF